These 4 T cell receptor beta chains share one sample of origin, sequenced in a study of CD8 T cells in Susac syndrome. About 0.45 to 1 ug RNA was reverse transcribed with random hexamers. TCRdb re-derived calls from the immunoSEQ multiplex PCR reads in MiXCR, one entry per CDR3 protein. Of 120,000 to 150,000 distinct CDR3 sequences in the sample, approximately 95% were seen once. Sequenced input: CD4+ T cells from PBMCs. All receptors derive from a human donor with multiple sclerosis.

This clonotype was recorded once. The J gene is TRBJ2-1, the V gene TRBV28; no firm D call. Germline V gene lookup returns CDR1 MDHEN and CDR2 SYDVKM. The V and J ends lost 7 bases and 10 bases respectively, with 11 bases between them. This CDR3 is 11 amino acids long. The CDR3: CASTSRWEQFF. Written as DNA, the CDR3 is TGTGCCAGCACTAGTCGCTGGGAGCAGTTCTTC.

V gene TRBV4-3 combines with J gene TRBJ2-7, with unresolved D. V was pared by 0 bases and J by 2 bases, with 8 bases between. Germline CDR1 and CDR2: LGHNA and YSLEER. The CDR3 spans 14 residues. The CDR3 region is CASSQEARTYEQYF. CDR3 nucleotides: TGCGCCAGCAGCCAAGAAGCCAGAACCTACGAGCAGTACTTC.

The chain joins TRBV29-1 to TRBJ2-1; possibly TRBD1 or TRBD2 for D (7 bases each). Deletions cut 1 base from V and 9 bases from J, with 22 bases between. Germline CDR1 is SQVTM and CDR2 is ANQGSEA. The CDR3 totals 16 residues. The CDR3 DNA reads TGCAGCGTTGAAGCCCCGCAGGGGGGGTCTGTGATTGAGCAGTTCTTC. Translation: CSVEAPQGGSVIEQFF.

V gene TRBV20-1 combines with J gene TRBJ1-1, with D perhaps matching TRBD1 (6 bases). Deletions cut 3 bases from V and 0 bases from J, with 11 bases between. Germline assignment: CDR1 DFQATT and CDR2 SNEGSKA (reference sequence). This CDR3 is built from 14 residues. The DNA for the CDR3 is TGCAGTGCTAGGGCAGGGGCTATGAACACTGAAGCTTTCTTT. Translated, it gives CSARAGAMNTEAFF.